A single T cell receptor beta chain is shown here with its context. MiXCR, run by TCRdb on the 5' RACE reads, gives a single entry per CDR3 protein. The sample shows around 390,000 distinct CDR3 sequences, approximately 15% of them seen only once. These data originate in a study of T-cell memory formation after mild COVID-19. CDR1 and CDR2 (germline): SEHNR, FQNEAQ (reference sequence). CDR3 length: 16 amino acids. J gave up 3 bases and V 5 bases, and 8 bases lay outside the gene matches. The rearrangement joins TRBV7-9 to TRBJ1-2; 11 positions match TRBD1. Sequencing was carried out using PBMCs or a T cell subset sorted from them (not recorded which). The TCR was taken from a man between 18 and 35 years old who had mild COVID-19 (a few samples of this study predate the infection). Cell type and time point are not known. CDR3 sequence (DNA): TGTGCCAGCAGCCTCGGGACAGGGGGAACTGACTATGGCTACACCTTC. Protein product: CASSLGTGGTDYGYTF.